The 28 T cell receptor beta chains in this list originate from one sample, sequenced in a study of blood T cells in healthy people across ages (dated by TCRdb to the mid-2010s). Library preparation employed 5' RACE. The data were produced on an Illumina HiSeq 2500. A second PCR of 7 to 11 cycles was performed with a sample-barcoded 5' primer and a J-beta primer mix. TCRdb cleaned the public reads at Q25 with fastp, built clones with MiXCR and kept in-frame beta chains. Records with the same CDR3 protein are collapsed into one entry carrying the most frequent genes and DNA. The sample table holds roughly 800,000 distinct CDR3 sequences, of which roughly 25% were seen once. Of the sample, 3.7% falls within the top ten clones. These data also formed part of another study, on T cells of mothers and their children.

Input material: blood. The receptor source for this set is a boy aged 5-17 years in good health.

The chain carries TRBV29-1 and TRBJ1-1, with D tentatively TRBD1 (5 bases). Trimming removed 6 bases at V and 4 bases at J, with 18 bases between. Looked up from germline, CDR1 is SQVTM and CDR2 is ANQGSEA. The CDR3 has 14 amino acids. The CDR3 sequence is CSVYPFVQGTEAFF. The CDR3 DNA is TGCAGCGTATACCCCTTTGTCCAGGGCACTGAAGCTTTCTTT.

A few counts support this clonotype. The gene calls are TRBV9 and TRBJ2-7; no reliable D call. Germline CDR1 reads SGDLS; CDR2 reads YYNGEE. The V end was cut by 2 bases, the J end by 5 bases, with 11 bases between. The CDR3 contains 13 residues. The CDR3 is CASSVGPPDEQYF. CDR3 bases: TGTGCCAGCAGCGTCGGGCCCCCGGACGAGCAGTACTTC.

The chain joins TRBV4-3 to TRBJ2-3, with D hard to call. This CDR3 comprises 15 residues. Germline CDR1 is LGHNA and CDR2 is YSLEER. Trimming cost V 0 bases and J 6 bases, with 13 bases left between them. The CDR3 reads CASSQDQAGWDTQYF. The CDR3 DNA reads TGCGCCAGCAGCCAAGATCAGGCAGGTTGGGATACGCAGTATTTT.

For the CDR3, the DNA is TGTGCCGGCCGAACTAGCGAGGGGTCCTACGAGCAGTACTTC. Translating it yields CAGRTSEGSYEQYF. The chain recombines TRBV28 with TRBJ2-7, with TRBD2 identical over 7 bases. The length of the CDR3 is 14 residues. The germline V gene has CDR1 MDHEN and CDR2 SYDVKM. V shed 11 bases and J 1 base; nucleotides not matched to a gene: 11.

This clonotype was detected only a few times. This rearrangement joins TRBV4-2 to TRBJ2-7; D remains ambiguous. The CDR3 is 13 residues long. With 0 bases removed from V and 6 bases from J, the gap between germline ends came to 9 bases. Per germline, CDR1 LGHNA and CDR2 YNFKEQ. In DNA form, the CDR3 reads TGTGCCAGCAGCCAAGATATCGGGTTCGAGCAGTACTTC. The encoded protein is CASSQDIGFEQYF.

This chain connects TRBV27 to TRBJ2-7; possibly TRBD2 for D (6 bases). The V end lost 6 bases, the J end lost 3 bases, and 15 bases lay between the germline ends. The CDR3 totals 14 residues. CDR1 is MNHEY and CDR2 is SMNVEV in the germline V gene (reference sequence). The CDR3 is CASSRGETVYEQYF. CDR3 nucleotides: TGTGCCAGCAGCCGCGGGGAGACCGTCTACGAGCAGTACTTC.

This chain joins TRBV6-2 or TRBV6-3 and TRBJ1-4; D unclear. The CDR3 loop spans 16 amino acids. Deletions cut 2 bases from V and 5 bases from J, with 15 bases between. Germline CDR1 reads MNHEY; CDR2 reads SVGEGT. CDR3 coding DNA: TGTGCCAGCAGTTACGACAACCGGAGGCCGAATGAAAAACTGTTTTTT. Its translation is CASSYDNRRPNEKLFF.

The chain joins TRBV6-2 or TRBV6-3 to TRBJ2-5; 8 bases map to TRBD1. There are 13 residues in the CDR3. Trimming at V came to 6 bases and at J to 5 bases, leaving 5 bases not matched to a gene. The germline CDR1 and CDR2 sequences are MNHEY and SVGEGT. CDR3 DNA: TGTGCCAGCAGCACAGGGGGGCTGGAGACCCAGTACTTC. Encoded protein: CASSTGGLETQYF.

This clonotype turned up a few times. The chain links TRBV7-8 to TRBJ2-3; maybe TRBD2 (7 bases). Germline V lookup: CDR1 SGHVS, CDR2 FQNEAQ. V dropped 3 bases and J dropped 0 bases, with 19 bases sitting between them. The CDR3 covers 18 residues. The CDR3 here is CASSFKGGAYPSTDTQYF. The CDR3, as DNA: TGTGCCAGCAGCTTCAAAGGGGGGGCATACCCTAGCACAGATACGCAGTATTTT.

This clonotype has a handful of counts. Germline and junction disagree at one end, which may indicate a read error. J is TRBJ2-5 and V is TRBV6-2 or TRBV6-3; maybe TRBD2 (6 bases). The germline V gene has CDR1 MNHEY and CDR2 SVGEGT. The length of the CDR3 is 15 residues. In nucleotides, the CDR3 is TGTGCCACCAATAGTTGGAGGGCCCACCAAGAGACCCGGTACTTC. Protein product: CATNSWRAHQETRYF.

The chain is built from TRBV20-1 and TRBJ2-5; TRBD2 matches at 13 bases. V shed 0 bases, J shed 2 bases, and the junction held 18 bases outside the gene matches. Looked up from germline, CDR1 is DFQATT and CDR2 is SNEGSKA (reference sequence). The CDR3 loop spans 21 amino acids. Here the CDR3 reads CSARDWDRETLGLAGQETQYF. In DNA, the CDR3 is TGCAGTGCTAGAGATTGGGACCGCGAGACGTTGGGACTAGCGGGACAAGAGACCCAGTACTTC.

This chain connects TRBV28 to TRBJ2-1, with D tentatively TRBD1 (5 bases). The germline V and J ends were trimmed by 7 bases and 10 bases, with 17 bases remaining between them. The CDR3 covers 13 residues. CDR1 MDHEN and CDR2 SYDVKM come from the germline V gene. Written as DNA, the CDR3 is TGTGCCAGCACCCTTGCAGGGTTTAGGGAGCAGTTCTTC. It is translated as CASTLAGFREQFF.

This clonotype has only a few counts. The V gene is TRBV29-1, the J gene TRBJ2-1, with D unclear. The V gene lost 0 bases and the J gene lost 7 bases, with 13 bases spanning the gap. Germline CDR1 and CDR2: SQVTM and ANQGSEA. This CDR3 is 14 amino acids long. As DNA, the CDR3 is TGCAGCGTTGAAGATTTTCAGGAGACAAATGAGCAGTTCTTC. Translated, it gives CSVEDFQETNEQFF.

The V call is TRBV25-1, the J call TRBJ1-1, with 9 bases aligning to TRBD1. The CDR3 has 13 residues. Germline V gene data show CDR1 as MGHDK and CDR2 as SYGVNS. J was trimmed by 4 bases and V by 6 bases; bases with no gene match: 3. The CDR3 bases are TGTGCCAGCAGGGCGGGACAGGGCACTGAAGCTTTCTTT. It translates to CASRAGQGTEAFF.

V is TRBV28 and J is TRBJ2-3; TRBD1 matches 7 bases. With 8 bases clipped from V and 2 bases from J, the junction kept 4 bases outside the gene matches. Germline assignment: CDR1 MDHEN and CDR2 SYDVKM. This CDR3 comprises 13 residues. The CDR3 bases are TGTGCCAGCGGGACAGCAGCCACAGATACGCAGTATTTT. As protein: CASGTAATDTQYF.

This chain uses TRBV29-1 with TRBJ1-1; D might be TRBD1 (6 bases). The V gene lost 5 bases and the J gene lost 1 base, with 20 bases spanning the gap. Germline CDR1 and CDR2: SQVTM and ANQGSEA. There are 16 residues in the CDR3. The CDR3 bases are TGCAGCGTTTCTGCTCCGGGGGCAGGGGCGAACACTGAAGCTTTCTTT. Protein: CSVSAPGAGANTEAFF.

This chain joins TRBV12-3 or TRBV12-4 and TRBJ1-1; TRBD1 matches at 7 bases. This CDR3 region has 15 residues. V shed 3 bases and J 1 base; nucleotides not matched to a gene: 5. CDR3 residues: CASSFYDRANTEAFF. In DNA, the CDR3 is TGTGCCAGCAGTTTTTATGACAGGGCGAACACTGAAGCTTTCTTT.

The chain carries TRBV13 and TRBJ2-3; weak D call: TRBD1 (5 bases). This CDR3 is built from 16 residues. Trimming removed 0 bases from V and 2 bases from J, with 12 bases in between. Germline loops: CDR1 PRHDT, CDR2 FYEKMQ (reference sequence). CDR3 sequence: CASSLGEQVLTDTQYF. CDR3 bases: TGTGCCAGCAGCTTAGGGGAACAGGTGCTCACAGATACGCAGTATTTT.

This clonotype was detected a few times. The chain uses TRBV2 and TRBJ2-3, with 8 bases fitting TRBD2. Germline CDR1 reads SNHLY; CDR2 reads FYNNEI. The trim removed 6 bases at V and 2 bases at J, leaving 7 bases unmatched. The CDR3 runs 15 residues. The CDR3, as DNA: TGTGCCAGCAGAGTCGCGGGGGGACTCACAGATACGCAGTATTTT. This sequence encodes CASRVAGGLTDTQYF.

The J gene is TRBJ2-7, the V gene TRBV28; tentatively, D is TRBD1 or TRBD2 (5 bases each). Germline V lookup: CDR1 MDHEN, CDR2 SYDVKM. This CDR3 is built from 14 residues. Trimming shortened V by 6 bases and J by 6 bases, and 18 bases separated the two germline ends. DNA of the CDR3: TGTGCCAGCAGCCCCAGTGGGGGTTCGGGCGAGCAGTACTTC. Residues: CASSPSGGSGEQYF. The whole variable domain, filled in from reference TRBV28 and TRBJ2-7, reads DVKVTQSSRYLVKRTGEKVFLECVQDMDHENMFWYRQDPGLGLRLIYFSYDVKMKEKGDIPEGYSVSREKKERFSLILESASTNQTSMYLCASSPSGGSGEQYFGPGTRLTVT.

This clonotype showed up just a few times. CDR3 amino acids: CASSQDVENNEQFF. DNA of the CDR3: TGCGCCAGCAGCCAAGATGTGGAGAACAATGAGCAGTTCTTC. The chain combines TRBV4-3 with TRBJ2-1; D call uncertain. Germline V gene sequence: CDR1 LGHNA, CDR2 YSLEER. The CDR3 loop spans 14 amino acids. The germline V and J ends were trimmed by 0 bases and 5 bases, with 8 bases remaining between them.

The V call is TRBV5-4, the J call TRBJ2-5; D is undetermined. Trimming shortened V by 1 base and J by 0 bases, and 7 bases separated the two germline ends. The CDR3 totals 14 residues. CDR1 and CDR2 from the germline V gene are SGHNT and YYREEE (reference sequence). CDR3 in DNA: TGTGCCAGCAGCTTGATCCCTAACCAAGAGACCCAGTACTTC. Its translation is CASSLIPNQETQYF.

J is TRBJ1-2 and V is TRBV3-1; the D gene is possibly TRBD1 (5 bases). This CDR3 has 16 residues. Per germline, CDR1 LGHDT and CDR2 YNNKEL (reference sequence). V was pared by 0 bases and J by 4 bases, with 15 bases between. Written as DNA, the CDR3 is TGTGCCAGCAGCCAAGATGGTGGCGGGGGTATCTATGGCTACACCTTC. It yields the protein CASSQDGGGGIYGYTF.

The chain uses TRBV12-3 or TRBV12-4 and TRBJ2-1; 8 bases are shared with TRBD1. This CDR3 has 15 residues. V was clipped by 5 bases and J by 2 bases; unmatched bases: 5. The DNA for the CDR3 is TGTGCCAGCAGTGCGAACAGGGGGGCCTACAATGAGCAGTTCTTC. Protein sequence: CASSANRGAYNEQFF.

This chain connects TRBV6-2 or TRBV6-3 to TRBJ1-2; D unresolved. This CDR3 spans 13 amino acids. Trimming left V 7 bases short and J 2 bases short, with 11 bases between. The germline V gene has CDR1 MNHEY and CDR2 SVGEGT. In DNA form, the CDR3 reads TGTGCCAGCACCCAAACGGAAAACTATGGCTACACCTTC. Translation gives CASTQTENYGYTF.

The chain combines TRBV27 with TRBJ2-5, with D perhaps TRBD2 (5 bases). V dropped 7 bases and J dropped 4 bases, with 28 bases sitting between them. CDR3 length: 18 residues. CDR1 MNHEY and CDR2 SMNVEV come from the germline V gene (reference sequence). This CDR3 is CASKPAETGRTGGETQYF. CDR3 in DNA: TGTGCCAGCAAGCCCGCTGAAACCGGGCGGACCGGAGGAGAGACCCAGTACTTC.

V gene TRBV7-9 combines with J gene TRBJ2-6; tentative D call: TRBD2 (6 bases). Germline CDR1 reads SEHNR; CDR2 reads FQNEAQ (reference sequence). The CDR3 loop spans 15 amino acids. The germline V and J ends were trimmed by 6 bases and 2 bases, with 11 bases remaining between them. The CDR3 spells CASRGGEAGANVLTF. CDR3 coding DNA: TGTGCCAGCAGAGGAGGGGAGGCTGGGGCCAACGTCCTGACTTTC. Combining the CDR3 with reference TRBV7-9 and TRBJ2-6 gives the whole variable domain DTGVSQNPRHKITKRGQNVTFRCDPISEHNRLYWYRQTLGQGPEFLTYFQNEAQLEKSRLLSDRFSAERPKGSFSTLEIQRTEQGDSAMYLCASRGGEAGANVLTFGAGSRLTVL.

This clonotype turned up a few times. This chain joins TRBV6-2 or TRBV6-3 and TRBJ2-7; tentative D call: TRBD1 (5 bases). The CDR3 contains 13 residues. Germline lookup yields CDR1 MNHEY and CDR2 SVGEGT. Trimming cost V 8 bases and J 2 bases, with 13 bases left between them. In nucleotides, the CDR3 is TGTGCCAGCGCTCGGACACTTACCTACGAGCAGTACTTC. Its protein product is CASARTLTYEQYF.